The 13 T cell receptor beta chains reported below all come from one sample, sequenced in a study of regulatory T cells in long-lasting Graves disease. Library construction for TCR beta used iRepertoire HTBI primers and Arm-PCR of CDR3 regions. TCRdb itself ran the multiplex PCR reads through MiXCR, one entry per CDR3 protein. The table records about 220,000 distinct CDR3 sequences, approximately 20% of them present only once. The time point here: newly diagnosed GD, antithyroid drugs for less than 3 months. PBMC-extracted RNA yielded the TCR library. Here the sequenced sample was peripheral blood mononuclear cells (PBMCs), taken at new diagnosis, from a patient treated with antithyroid drugs. The source is a female donor with Graves disease.

As for this clonotype: Since a much larger clone is just one base distant, this may be a read error. V is TRBV2 and J is TRBJ2-3; tentatively, D is TRBD1 (6 bases). The CDR3 consists of 16 residues. Germline CDR1 and CDR2: SNHLY and FYNNEI. V dropped 6 bases and J dropped 4 bases, with 20 bases sitting between them. CDR3 DNA: TGTGCCAGCAGCTTAACGACACAGGGTGGCGCAGATACGCAGTATTTT. Its translation: CASSLTTQGGADTQYF.

This clonotype appeared many times. The chain recombines TRBV19 with TRBJ2-7, with D perhaps being TRBD1 or TRBD2 (5 bases each). Trimming left V 5 bases short and J 4 bases short, with 18 bases between. The length of the CDR3 is 15 residues. CDR1 is LNHDA and CDR2 is SQIVND in the germline V gene (reference sequence). As DNA, the CDR3 is TGTGCCAGTAGTGAGCAGTTCAGGGAGTGGTACGAGCAGTACTTC. It yields the protein CASSEQFREWYEQYF.

Many counts were recorded for this clonotype. Here the CDR3 DNA reads TGTGCCAGCAGTTTGGTAGATTCACCCCTCCACTTT. Protein product: CASSLVDSPLHF. The V and J genes are TRBV28 and TRBJ1-6; D is unclear. CDR1 MDHEN and CDR2 SYDVKM come from the germline V gene. V lost 3 bases, J lost 8 bases, and 5 bases lay in between. This CDR3 has 12 residues.

This clonotype showed up many times. The rearrangement links TRBV19 to TRBJ1-4; the D is unclear. The CDR3 runs 12 residues. V lost 8 bases, J lost 5 bases, and 9 bases lay in between. Germline-derived CDR1 and CDR2 are LNHDA and SQIVND (reference sequence). CDR3 sequence reads: CASLGRNEKLFF. The CDR3 DNA sequence: TGTGCCAGTCTAGGGCGGAATGAAAAACTGTTTTTT.

This clonotype was recorded at least ten times. The V and J genes are TRBV27 and TRBJ1-2; maybe TRBD1 (5 bases). Germline V gene data show CDR1 as MNHEY and CDR2 as SMNVEV (reference sequence). The CDR3 is made up of 15 amino acids. The ends were cut back, 4 bases at V and 2 bases at J, with 14 bases in the middle. This chain's CDR3 is CASSSSVRGNYGYTF. CDR3 bases: TGTGCCAGCAGTTCGTCAGTGAGGGGAAACTATGGCTACACCTTC.

As concerns this clonotype: A read error may explain this, as a much larger clone is one base away. The V call is TRBV30, the J call TRBJ2-5; weak D call: TRBD1 (6 bases). Looked up from germline, CDR1 is GTSNPN and CDR2 is SVGIG (reference sequence). There are 14 residues in the CDR3. CDR3 DNA: TGTGCCTCCCGGGTAGTAGGGGGACAAGAGACCCGGTACTTC. Amino acid sequence: CASRVVGGQETRYF. The full variable domain, its missing parts supplied by reference TRBV30 and TRBJ2-5, is SQTIHQWPATLVQPVGSPLSLECTVEGTSNPNLYWYRQAAGRGLQLLFYSVGIGQISSEVPQNLSASRPQDRQFILSSKKLLLSDSGFYLCASRVVGGQETRYFGPGTRLLVL.

The count of this clonotype is one. The chain couples TRBV28 to TRBJ2-5; 12 positions agree with TRBD2. The junction had 5 bases not matched to a gene; V was cut back by 6 bases and J by 0 bases. The CDR3 loop spans 16 amino acids. CDR1 and CDR2 (germline): MDHEN, SYDVKM. CDR3 coding DNA: TGTGCCAGCAGACCCCGACTAGCGGGAGACCAAGAGACCCAGTACTTC. It yields the protein CASRPRLAGDQETQYF.

This clonotype was picked up many times. The chain links TRBV12-3 or TRBV12-4 to TRBJ2-2, with D possibly being TRBD1 (8 bases). The length of the CDR3 is 14 residues. The V gene lost 7 bases and the J gene lost 4 bases, with 13 bases spanning the gap. The CDR3 nucleotides are TGTGCCAGCACCACAGGGGGGGTCACCGGGGAGCTGTTTTTT. Translation gives CASTTGGVTGELFF.

The sample holds many counts of this clonotype. The rearrangement uses TRBV2 and TRBJ1-5; no firm D call. This CDR3 is built from 14 residues. Trimming removed 1 base at V and 5 bases at J, with 9 bases between. The germline V gene has CDR1 SNHLY and CDR2 FYNNEI. CDR3 protein: CASSEVAYHQPQHF. CDR3 in DNA: TGTGCCAGCAGTGAAGTTGCTTACCATCAGCCCCAGCATTTT.

This clonotype was detected ten times or more. The CDR3 DNA sequence: TGTGCCAGTAGTATTAGGACAGGGGATGGCTACACCTTC. It specifies CASSIRTGDGYTF. The V call is TRBV19, the J call TRBJ1-2; 9 positions match TRBD1. The CDR3 contains 13 residues. Germline loops: CDR1 LNHDA, CDR2 SQIVND (reference sequence). Unmatched junction bases numbered 2, after V lost 3 bases and J lost 6 bases.

This clonotype has a count of ten or more. The chain combines TRBV28 with TRBJ1-2, with D possibly being TRBD1 (5 bases). The CDR3 totals 13 residues. Germline V CDR1 and CDR2: MDHEN, SYDVKM. Trimming left V 2 bases short and J 8 bases short, with 12 bases between. Here the CDR3 DNA reads TGTGCCAGCAGTTTAGTGGGCTCAGGGGGCTACACCTTC. Its translation is CASSLVGSGGYTF.

In this sample, this clonotype turned up a few times. The V and J genes are TRBV10-1 and TRBJ2-1; the match to TRBD2 covers 9 bases. The V gene's germline CDR1 is WNHNN and CDR2 SYGVQD (reference sequence). J was trimmed by 5 bases and V by 8 bases; bases with no gene match: 7. CDR3 size: 14 residues. CDR3 nucleotide sequence: TGCGCCAGCCCGGCTAGCGGGGCCAACAATGAGCAGTTCTTC. This sequence encodes CASPASGANNEQFF.

This clonotype was found many times. The genes are TRBV27 and TRBJ2-1, with D perhaps assigned TRBD1 or TRBD2 (6 bases each). This CDR3 contains 15 residues. Germline V gene data show CDR1 as MNHEY and CDR2 as SMNVEV (reference sequence). With 3 bases removed from V and 3 bases from J, the gap between germline ends came to 12 bases. In DNA, the CDR3 is TGTGCCAGCAGTTTGGGGGGCGGATTCTACAATGAGCAGTTCTTC. This gives the protein CASSLGGGFYNEQFF.